These 6 T cell receptor beta chains share one sample of origin, sequenced in a study of cytomegalovirus exposure and HLA in healthy donors. Here immunoSEQ multiplex PCR was the method, and the copy in TCRdb shows in-frame clones only, minus some. The sample includes around 170,000 clones, 85% of them seen just once. The sequenced sample consisted of PBMCs. The receptors come from a man younger than 35 in good health and CMV-seropositive.

This chain connects TRBV30 to TRBJ1-4; possible D gene TRBD1, 6 bases. The CDR3 totals 13 residues. Germline CDR1 GTSNPN, CDR2 SVGIG (reference sequence). The V end was cut by 1 base, the J end by 8 bases, with 11 bases between. The CDR3 bases are TGTGCCTGGAGTGCAGGACAGCGAGAAAAACTGTTTTTT. Encoded protein: CAWSAGQREKLFF. Variable domain in full (rest from reference TRBV30 and TRBJ1-4): SQTIHQWPATLVQPVGSPLSLECTVEGTSNPNLYWYRQAAGRGLQLLFYSVGIGQISSEVPQNLSASRPQDRQFILSSKKLLLSDSGFYLCAWSAGQREKLFFGSGTQLSVL.

The rearrangement uses TRBV7-9 and TRBJ1-1; 10 bases align to TRBD1. The CDR3 contains 13 residues. The J segment lost 5 bases and the V segment lost 5 bases, leaving 2 bases of the junction unmatched. CDR1 and CDR2 from the germline V gene are SEHNR and FQNEAQ (reference sequence). DNA for the CDR3: TGTGCCAGCAGCCTGGACAGGGGGACTGAAGCTTTCTTT. Encoded protein: CASSLDRGTEAFF.

The rearrangement joins TRBV6-5 to TRBJ2-2; unclear D gene. The CDR3 consists of 13 residues. In germline, CDR1 is MNHEY, CDR2 SVGAGI. The ends were cut back, 8 bases at V and 4 bases at J, with 11 bases in the middle. CDR3 nucleotide sequence: TGTGCCAGCTCGTATACTCCCACCGGGGAGCTGTTTTTT. It encodes CASSYTPTGELFF.

The V and J genes are TRBV5-5 and TRBJ2-4, with a weak D call TRBD1 (6 bases). The CDR3 consists of 14 residues. Trimming pared 5 bases from V and 6 bases from J, leaving 15 bases between. The germline V gene has CDR1 SGHKS and CDR2 YYEKEE (reference sequence). The CDR3 loop is CASRRRGETNIQYF. The CDR3 nucleotides read TGTGCCAGCAGACGCAGGGGCGAAACAAACATTCAGTACTTC. Full variable domain (outside the CDR3, taken from reference TRBV5-5 and TRBJ2-4): DAGVTQSPTHLIKTRGQQVTLRCSPISGHKSVSWYQQVLGQGPQFIFQYYEKEERGRGNFPDRFSARQFPNYSSELNVNALLLGDSALYLCASRRRGETNIQYFGAGTRLSVL.

The chain recombines TRBV11-3 with TRBJ2-3, with a weak D call TRBD2 (6 bases). V lost 1 base and J 2 bases, leaving 10 bases between the germline ends. There are 15 residues in the CDR3. Germline CDR1 reads SGHNT; CDR2 reads YENEEA. The chain's CDR3 is CASSLGRALTDTQYF. CDR3 nucleotides: TGTGCCAGCAGCTTAGGGAGGGCCCTCACAGATACGCAGTATTTT.

The chain carries TRBV10-3 and TRBJ2-2; TRBD1 aligns across 9 bases. V dropped 10 bases and J dropped 7; count of bases not matched to a gene: 10. Germline V gives CDR1 ENHRY, CDR2 SYGVKD. CDR3 length: 14 residues. The chain's CDR3 is CATTGTGSGGELFF. The CDR3 nucleotides read TGTGCCACAACCGGGACAGGGTCGGGCGGGGAGCTGTTTTTT.